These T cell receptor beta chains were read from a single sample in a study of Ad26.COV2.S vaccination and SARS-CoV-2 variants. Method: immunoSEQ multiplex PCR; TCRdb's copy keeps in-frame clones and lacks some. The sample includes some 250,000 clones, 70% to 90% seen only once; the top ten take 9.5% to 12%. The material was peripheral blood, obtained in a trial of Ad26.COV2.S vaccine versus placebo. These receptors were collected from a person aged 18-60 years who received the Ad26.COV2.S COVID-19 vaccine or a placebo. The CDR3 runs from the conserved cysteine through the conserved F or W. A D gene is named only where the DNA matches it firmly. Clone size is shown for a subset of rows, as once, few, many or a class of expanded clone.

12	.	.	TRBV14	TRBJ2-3	CASRLSGYTQYF	TGTGCCAGCAGACTTAGTGGTTATACGCAGTATTTT
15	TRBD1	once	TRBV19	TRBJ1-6	CASSMTGKMNSPLHF	TGTGCCAGTAGTATGACAGGGAAAATGAATTCACCCCTCCACTTT
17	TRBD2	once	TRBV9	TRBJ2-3	CASSVDVGTISTDTQYF	TGTGCCAGCAGCGTAGACGTAGGGACTATAAGCACAGATACGCAGTATTTT
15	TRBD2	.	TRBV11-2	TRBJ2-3	CASSLVGGGGDTQYF	TGTGCCAGCAGCTTAGTGGGCGGGGGAGGGGATACGCAGTATTTT
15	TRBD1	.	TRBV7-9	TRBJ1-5	CASSLVGTGNQPQHF	TGTGCCAGCAGCTTAGTGGGGACAGGGAATCAGCCCCAGCATTTT
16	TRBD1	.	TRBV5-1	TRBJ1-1	CASSGSTGPAGTEAFF	TGCGCCAGCAGCGGTTCGACAGGGCCGGCGGGGACTGAAGCTTTCTTT
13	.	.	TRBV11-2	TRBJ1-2	CASSFGENYGYTF	TGTGCCAGCAGCTTCGGGGAGAACTATGGCTACACCTTC
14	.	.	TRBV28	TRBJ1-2	CASSSPGLGPGYTF	TGTGCCAGCAGTTCCCCGGGGCTGGGCCCCGGCTACACCTTC
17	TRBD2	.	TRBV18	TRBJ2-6	CASSPRQGGAGANVLTF	TGTGCCAGCTCACCAAGGCAGGGAGGGGCTGGGGCCAACGTCCTGACTTTC
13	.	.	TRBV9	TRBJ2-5	CASSQAVWETQYF	TGTGCCAGCAGTCAGGCCGTCTGGGAGACCCAGTACTTC
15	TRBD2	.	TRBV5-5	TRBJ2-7	CASSLGLAGDGEQYF	TGTGCCAGCAGTTTGGGACTAGCGGGAGATGGCGAGCAGTACTTC
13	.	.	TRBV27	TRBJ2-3	CASSLESTDTQYF	TGTGCCAGCAGTTTGGAGAGCACAGATACGCAGTATTTT
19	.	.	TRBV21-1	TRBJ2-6	CASRPRASGSVSGANVLTF	TGTGCCAGCAGACCGAGGGCTAGCGGGAGTGTTTCTGGGGCCAACGTCCTGACTTTC
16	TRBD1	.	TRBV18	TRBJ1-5	CASSPTGQGSNQPQHF	TGTGCCAGCTCACCGACCGGACAGGGTAGCAATCAGCCCCAGCATTTT
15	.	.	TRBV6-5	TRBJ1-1	CASSYTFTGNTEAFF	TGTGCCAGCAGTTATACCTTCACAGGGAACACTGAAGCTTTCTTT
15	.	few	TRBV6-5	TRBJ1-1	CASSLSGMVNTEAFF	TGTGCCAGCAGTTTATCAGGGATGGTGAACACTGAAGCTTTCTTT
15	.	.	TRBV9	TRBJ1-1	CASSVGAGVDTEAFF	TGTGCCAGCAGCGTAGGAGCAGGGGTGGACACTGAAGCTTTCTTT
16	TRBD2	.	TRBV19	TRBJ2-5	CASSIGGGLGPETQYF	TGTGCCAGTAGTATTGGGGGGGGTTTGGGCCCAGAGACCCAGTACTTC
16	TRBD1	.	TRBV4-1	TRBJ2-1	CASKGMGDRVDNEQFF	TGCGCCAGCAAGGGGATGGGGGACAGGGTCGACAATGAGCAGTTCTTC
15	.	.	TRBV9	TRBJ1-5	CASSVDEARNQPQHF	TGTGCCAGCAGCGTAGACGAAGCTCGCAATCAGCCCCAGCATTTT
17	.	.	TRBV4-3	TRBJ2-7	CASSQARTSGVYMEQYF	TGCGCCAGCAGCCAAGCCCGAACCTCAGGGGTATATATGGAGCAGTACTTC
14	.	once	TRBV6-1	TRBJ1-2	CASSEEGANYGYTF	TGTGCCAGCAGTGAAGAGGGAGCTAACTATGGCTACACCTTC
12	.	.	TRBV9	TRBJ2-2	CASSPSHGELFF	TGTGCCAGCAGCCCATCACACGGGGAGCTGTTTTTT
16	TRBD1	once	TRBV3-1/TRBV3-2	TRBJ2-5	CASSQDTSGQGEAQYF	TGTGCCAGCAGCCAAGATACGTCGGGACAGGGGGAGGCCCAGTACTTC
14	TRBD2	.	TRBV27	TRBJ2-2	CASRGGWDTGELFF	TGTGCCAGCAGGGGAGGGTGGGACACCGGGGAGCTGTTTTTT
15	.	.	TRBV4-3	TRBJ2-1	CASSPDGQRANEQFF	TGCGCCAGCAGCCCCGACGGGCAGCGCGCCAATGAGCAGTTCTTC
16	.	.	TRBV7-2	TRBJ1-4	CASSPRAGRGYEKLFF	TGTGCCAGCAGCCCCCGGGCAGGGAGAGGATATGAAAAACTGTTTTTT
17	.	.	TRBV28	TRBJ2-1	CASSAVGGTGSYNEQFF	TGTGCCAGCAGTGCCGTTGGTGGGACGGGCTCCTACAATGAGCAGTTCTTC
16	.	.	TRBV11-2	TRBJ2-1	CASSPLWVIGFNEQFF	TGTGCCAGCAGCCCCTTGTGGGTGATAGGATTCAATGAGCAGTTCTTC
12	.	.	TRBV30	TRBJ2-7	CAWSSSGYEQYF	TGTGCCTGGAGTTCAAGCGGATACGAGCAGTACTTC
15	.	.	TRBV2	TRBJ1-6	CASSGTAAYNSPLHF	TGTGCCAGCAGTGGGACAGCGGCCTATAATTCACCCCTCCACTTT
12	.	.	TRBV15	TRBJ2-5	CATSSPGETQYF	TGTGCCACCAGCAGCCCCGGGGAGACCCAGTACTTC
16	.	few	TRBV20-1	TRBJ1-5	CSASGAAEISNQPQHF	TGCAGTGCTAGTGGGGCAGCAGAAATCAGCAATCAGCCCCAGCATTTT
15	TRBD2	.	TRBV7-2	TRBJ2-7	CASSPGTSGIGEQYF	TGTGCCAGCAGCCCAGGGACTAGCGGGATCGGGGAGCAGTACTTC